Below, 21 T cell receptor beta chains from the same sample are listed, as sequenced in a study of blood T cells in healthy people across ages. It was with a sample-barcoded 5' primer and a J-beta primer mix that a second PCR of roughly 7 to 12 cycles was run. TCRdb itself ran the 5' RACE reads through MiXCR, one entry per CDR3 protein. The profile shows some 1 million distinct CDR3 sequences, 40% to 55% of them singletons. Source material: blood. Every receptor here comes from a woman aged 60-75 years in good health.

CDR3 nucleotide sequence: TGTGCCAGCGGTCCGACAGACTCTGAAGCTTTCTTT. Translating it yields CASGPTDSEAFF. V is TRBV6-1 and J is TRBJ1-1; D might be TRBD1 (5 bases). There are 12 residues in the CDR3. Germline V lookup: CDR1 MNHNS, CDR2 SASEGT. The V end lost 8 bases, the J end lost 6 bases, and 13 bases lay between the germline ends.

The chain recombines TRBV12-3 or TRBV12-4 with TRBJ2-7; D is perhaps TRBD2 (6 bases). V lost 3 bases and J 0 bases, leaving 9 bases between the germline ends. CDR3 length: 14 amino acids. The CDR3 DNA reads TGTGCCAGCAGTTTCCTTAGCGGCTCCTACGAGCAGTACTTC. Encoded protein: CASSFLSGSYEQYF.

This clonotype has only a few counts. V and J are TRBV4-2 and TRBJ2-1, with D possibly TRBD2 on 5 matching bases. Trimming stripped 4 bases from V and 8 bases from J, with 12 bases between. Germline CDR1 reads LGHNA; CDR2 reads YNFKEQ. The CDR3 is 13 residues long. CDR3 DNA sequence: TGTGCCAGCAGCCTGAGCACTAGTTATGAGCAGTTCTTC. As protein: CASSLSTSYEQFF.

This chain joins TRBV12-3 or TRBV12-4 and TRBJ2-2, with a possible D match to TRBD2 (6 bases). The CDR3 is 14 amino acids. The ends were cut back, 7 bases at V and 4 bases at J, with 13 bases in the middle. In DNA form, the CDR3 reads TGTGCCAGCAATAAGATAGCGGCCACCGGGGAGCTGTTTTTT. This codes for CASNKIAATGELFF.

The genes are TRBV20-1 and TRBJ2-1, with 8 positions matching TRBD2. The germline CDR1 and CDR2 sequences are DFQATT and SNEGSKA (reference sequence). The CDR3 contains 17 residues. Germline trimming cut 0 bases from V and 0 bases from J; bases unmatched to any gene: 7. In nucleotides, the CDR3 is TGCAGTGCTAGAGATCTGGTTACTAGCGGCTCCTACAATGAGCAGTTCTTC. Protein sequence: CSARDLVTSGSYNEQFF.

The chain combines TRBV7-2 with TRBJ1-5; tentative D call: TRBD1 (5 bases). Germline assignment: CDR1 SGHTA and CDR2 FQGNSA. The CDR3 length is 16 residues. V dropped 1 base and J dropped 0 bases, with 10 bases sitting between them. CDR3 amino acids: CASSLGQSISNQPQHF. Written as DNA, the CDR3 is TGTGCCAGCAGCTTAGGACAGAGCATTAGCAATCAGCCCCAGCATTTT.

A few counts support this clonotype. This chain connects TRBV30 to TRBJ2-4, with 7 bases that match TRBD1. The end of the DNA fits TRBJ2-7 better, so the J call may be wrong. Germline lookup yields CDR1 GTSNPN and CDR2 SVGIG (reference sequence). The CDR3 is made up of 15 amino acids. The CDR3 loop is CACKTGQTLSHEQYF. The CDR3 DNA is TGTGCCTGCAAGACGGGACAGACTCTTTCCCACGAGCAGTACTTC.

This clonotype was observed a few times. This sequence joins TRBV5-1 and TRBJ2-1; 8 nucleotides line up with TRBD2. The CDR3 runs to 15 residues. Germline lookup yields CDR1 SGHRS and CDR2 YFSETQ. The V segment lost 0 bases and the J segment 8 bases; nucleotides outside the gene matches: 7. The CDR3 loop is CASSLDGTRTHEQFF. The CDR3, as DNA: TGCGCCAGCAGCTTGGACGGGACTAGAACTCATGAGCAGTTCTTC.

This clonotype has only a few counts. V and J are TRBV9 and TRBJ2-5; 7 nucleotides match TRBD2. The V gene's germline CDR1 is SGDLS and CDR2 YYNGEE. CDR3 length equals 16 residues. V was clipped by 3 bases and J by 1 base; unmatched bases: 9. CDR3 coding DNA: TGTGCCAGCAGCGAAACCCTTAGCGGGTCCCAAGAGACCCAGTACTTC. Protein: CASSETLSGSQETQYF.

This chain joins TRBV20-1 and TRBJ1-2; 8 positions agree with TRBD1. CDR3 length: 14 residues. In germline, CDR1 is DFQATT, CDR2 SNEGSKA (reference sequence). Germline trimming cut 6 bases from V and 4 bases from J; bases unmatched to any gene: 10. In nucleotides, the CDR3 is TGCAGTGCAAAGACAGGGGAAATGTTCTATGGCTACACCTTC. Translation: CSAKTGEMFYGYTF.

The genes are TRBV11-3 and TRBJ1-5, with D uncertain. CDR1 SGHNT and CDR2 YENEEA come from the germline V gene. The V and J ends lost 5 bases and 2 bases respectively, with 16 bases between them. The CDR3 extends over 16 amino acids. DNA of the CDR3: TGTGCCAGCAGCAGAAAGGGAGGCACAGGCAATCAGCCCCAGCATTTT. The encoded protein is CASSRKGGTGNQPQHF.

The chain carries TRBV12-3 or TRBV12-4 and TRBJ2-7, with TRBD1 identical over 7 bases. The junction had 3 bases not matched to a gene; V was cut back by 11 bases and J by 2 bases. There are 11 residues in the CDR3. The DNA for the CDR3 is TGTGCCGGGGACAGCCCCTACGAGCAGTACTTC. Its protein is CAGDSPYEQYF.

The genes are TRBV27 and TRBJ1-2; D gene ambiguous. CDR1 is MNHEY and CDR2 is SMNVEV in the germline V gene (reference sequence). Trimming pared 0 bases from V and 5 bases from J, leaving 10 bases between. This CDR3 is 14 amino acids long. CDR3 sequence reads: CASSLSLREYGYTF. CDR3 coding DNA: TGTGCCAGCAGTTTATCGTTAAGGGAGTATGGCTACACCTTC.

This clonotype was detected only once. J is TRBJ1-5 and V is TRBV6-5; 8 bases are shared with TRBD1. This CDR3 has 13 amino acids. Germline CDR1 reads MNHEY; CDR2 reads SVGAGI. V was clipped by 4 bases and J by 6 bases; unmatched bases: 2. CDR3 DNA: TGTGCCAGCAGTTTCAGGGGGCCTCAGCCCCAGCATTTT. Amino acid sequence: CASSFRGPQPQHF.

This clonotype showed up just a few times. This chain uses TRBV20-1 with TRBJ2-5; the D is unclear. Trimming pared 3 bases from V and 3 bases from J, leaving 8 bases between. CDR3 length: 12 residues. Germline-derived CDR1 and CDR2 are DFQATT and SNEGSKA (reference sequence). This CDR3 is CSASWMKETQYF. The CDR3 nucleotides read TGCAGTGCTAGTTGGATGAAAGAGACCCAGTACTTC.

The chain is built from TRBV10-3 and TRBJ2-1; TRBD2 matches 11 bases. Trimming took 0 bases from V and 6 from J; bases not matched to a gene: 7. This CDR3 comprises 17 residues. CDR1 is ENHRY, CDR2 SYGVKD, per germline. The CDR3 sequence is CAISESAGLAVSNEQFF. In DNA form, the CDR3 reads TGTGCCATCAGTGAGTCTGCGGGACTAGCGGTATCCAATGAGCAGTTCTTC.

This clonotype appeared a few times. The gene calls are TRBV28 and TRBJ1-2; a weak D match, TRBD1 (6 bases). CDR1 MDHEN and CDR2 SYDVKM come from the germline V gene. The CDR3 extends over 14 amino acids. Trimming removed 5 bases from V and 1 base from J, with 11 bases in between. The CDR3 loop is CASSQGPDNYGYTF. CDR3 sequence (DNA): TGTGCCAGCAGTCAGGGGCCGGATAACTATGGCTACACCTTC.

The CDR3 loop is CASSPWNSGSNEQFF. The CDR3 DNA is TGTGCCAGCAGCCCCTGGAACAGCGGGAGTAATGAGCAGTTCTTC. The rearrangement links TRBV5-8 to TRBJ2-1; 8 bases match TRBD2. Unmatched junction bases numbered 10, after V lost 4 bases and J lost 7 bases. The CDR3 sequence is 15 residues long. Germline CDR1 and CDR2: SGHTS and YDEGEE.

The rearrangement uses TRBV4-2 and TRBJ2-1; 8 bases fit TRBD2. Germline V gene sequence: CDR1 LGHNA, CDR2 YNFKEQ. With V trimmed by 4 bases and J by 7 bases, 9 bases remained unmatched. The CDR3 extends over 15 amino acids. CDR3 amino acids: CASSPTLAGQNEQFF. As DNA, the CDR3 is TGTGCCAGCAGCCCGACATTAGCGGGACAAAATGAGCAGTTCTTC.

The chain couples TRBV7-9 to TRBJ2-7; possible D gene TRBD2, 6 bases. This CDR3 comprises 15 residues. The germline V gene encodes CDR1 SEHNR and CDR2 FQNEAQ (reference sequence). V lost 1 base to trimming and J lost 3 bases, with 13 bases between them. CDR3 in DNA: TGTGCCAGCAGCTTAGTCTCGGGAGAGGGCTACGAGCAGTACTTC. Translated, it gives CASSLVSGEGYEQYF. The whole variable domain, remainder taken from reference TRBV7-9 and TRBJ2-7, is DTGVSQNPRHKITKRGQNVTFRCDPISEHNRLYWYRQTLGQGPEFLTYFQNEAQLEKSRLLSDRFSAERPKGSFSTLEIQRTEQGDSAMYLCASSLVSGEGYEQYFGPGTRLTVT.

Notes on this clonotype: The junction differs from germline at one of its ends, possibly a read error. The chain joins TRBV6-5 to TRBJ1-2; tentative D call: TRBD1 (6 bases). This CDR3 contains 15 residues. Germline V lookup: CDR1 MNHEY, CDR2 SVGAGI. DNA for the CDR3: TGTGCTAGCAGTTACGGGGGCAGGGTAGGGAATAGCTACACCTTC. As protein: CASSYGGRVGNSYTF.